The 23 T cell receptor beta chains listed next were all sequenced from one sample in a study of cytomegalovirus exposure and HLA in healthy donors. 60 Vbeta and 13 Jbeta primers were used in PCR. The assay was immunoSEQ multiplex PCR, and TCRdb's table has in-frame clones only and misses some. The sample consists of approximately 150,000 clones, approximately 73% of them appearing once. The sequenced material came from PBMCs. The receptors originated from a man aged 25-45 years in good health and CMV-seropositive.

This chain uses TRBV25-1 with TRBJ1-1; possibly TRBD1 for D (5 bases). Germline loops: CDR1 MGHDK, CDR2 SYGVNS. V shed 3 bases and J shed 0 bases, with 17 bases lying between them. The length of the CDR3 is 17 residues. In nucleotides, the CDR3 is TGTGCCAGCAGTGACAGGGCACAACCCCATATGAACACTGAAGCTTTCTTT. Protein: CASSDRAQPHMNTEAFF.

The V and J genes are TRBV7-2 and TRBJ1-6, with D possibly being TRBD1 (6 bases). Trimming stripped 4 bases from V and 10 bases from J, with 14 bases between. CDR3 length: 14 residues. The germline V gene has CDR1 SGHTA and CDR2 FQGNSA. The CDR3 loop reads CASSSRTENSPLHF. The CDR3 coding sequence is TGTGCCAGCAGCTCAAGGACAGAGAACTCACCCCTCCACTTT.

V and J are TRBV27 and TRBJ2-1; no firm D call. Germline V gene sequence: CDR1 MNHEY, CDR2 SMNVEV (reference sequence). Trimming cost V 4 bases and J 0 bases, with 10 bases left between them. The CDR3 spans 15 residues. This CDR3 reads CASSWAAGSYNEQFF. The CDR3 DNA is TGTGCCAGCAGTTGGGCAGCTGGCTCCTACAATGAGCAGTTCTTC.

The CDR3 spells CAISFQGPDGYTF. CDR3 sequence (DNA): TGTGCCATCAGTTTCCAGGGGCCGGATGGCTACACCTTC. This chain links TRBV10-3 with TRBJ1-2, with a possible D match to TRBD1 (6 bases). Trimming removed 5 bases at V and 6 bases at J, with 13 bases between. CDR1 is ENHRY and CDR2 is SYGVKD in the germline V gene. This CDR3 has 13 residues.

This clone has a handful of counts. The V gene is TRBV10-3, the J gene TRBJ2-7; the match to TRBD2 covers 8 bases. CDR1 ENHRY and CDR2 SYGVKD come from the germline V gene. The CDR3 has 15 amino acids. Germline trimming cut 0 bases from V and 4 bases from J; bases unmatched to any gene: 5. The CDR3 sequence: CAISESTGGVYEQYF. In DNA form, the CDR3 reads TGTGCCATCAGTGAGTCAACGGGAGGGGTGTACGAGCAGTACTTC.

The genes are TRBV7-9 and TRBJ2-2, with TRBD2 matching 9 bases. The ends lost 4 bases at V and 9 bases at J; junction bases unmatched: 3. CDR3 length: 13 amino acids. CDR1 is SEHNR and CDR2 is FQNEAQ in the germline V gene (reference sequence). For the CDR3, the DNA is TGTGCCAGCAGCTCGGGACTAGCATGGGAGCTGTTTTTT. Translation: CASSSGLAWELFF.

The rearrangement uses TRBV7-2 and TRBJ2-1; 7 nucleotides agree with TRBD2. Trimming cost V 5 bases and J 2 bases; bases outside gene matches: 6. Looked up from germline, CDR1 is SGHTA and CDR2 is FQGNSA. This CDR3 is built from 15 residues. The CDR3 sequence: CASSPFSGAYNEQFF. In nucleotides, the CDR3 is TGTGCCAGCAGCCCATTCAGCGGGGCCTACAATGAGCAGTTCTTC.

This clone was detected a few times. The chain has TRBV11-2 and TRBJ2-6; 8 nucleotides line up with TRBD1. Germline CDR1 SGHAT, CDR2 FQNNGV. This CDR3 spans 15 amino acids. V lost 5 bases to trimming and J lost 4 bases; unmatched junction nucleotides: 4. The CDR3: CASSPGGKGANVLTF. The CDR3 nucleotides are TGTGCCAGCAGCCCAGGGGGCAAAGGGGCCAACGTCCTGACTTTC. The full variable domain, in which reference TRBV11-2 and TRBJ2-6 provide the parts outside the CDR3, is EAGVAQSPRYKIIEKRQSVAFWCNPISGHATLYWYQQILGQGPKLLIQFQNNGVVDDSQLPKDRFSAERLKGVDSTLKIQPAKLEDSAVYLCASSPGGKGANVLTFGAGSRLTVL.

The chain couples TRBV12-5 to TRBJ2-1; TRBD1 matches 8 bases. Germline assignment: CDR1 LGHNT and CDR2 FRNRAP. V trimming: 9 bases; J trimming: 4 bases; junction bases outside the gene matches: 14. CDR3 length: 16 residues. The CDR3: CARPGQVRPFYNEQFF. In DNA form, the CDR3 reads TGTGCTAGACCGGGACAGGTGAGGCCCTTTTACAATGAGCAGTTCTTC. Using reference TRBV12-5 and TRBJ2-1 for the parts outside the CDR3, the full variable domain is DARVTQTPRHKVTEMGQEVTMRCQPILGHNTVFWYRQTMMQGLELLAYFRNRAPLDDSGMPKDRFSAEMPDATLATLKIQPSEPRDSAVYFCARPGQVRPFYNEQFFGPGTRLTVL.

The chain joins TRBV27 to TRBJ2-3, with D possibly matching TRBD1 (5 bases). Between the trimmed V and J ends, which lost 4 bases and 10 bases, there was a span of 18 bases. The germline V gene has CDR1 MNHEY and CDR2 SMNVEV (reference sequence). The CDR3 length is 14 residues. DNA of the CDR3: TGTGCCAGCAGTTCGGGCAGGGATGGTAGGGCGCAGTATTTT. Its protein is CASSSGRDGRAQYF.

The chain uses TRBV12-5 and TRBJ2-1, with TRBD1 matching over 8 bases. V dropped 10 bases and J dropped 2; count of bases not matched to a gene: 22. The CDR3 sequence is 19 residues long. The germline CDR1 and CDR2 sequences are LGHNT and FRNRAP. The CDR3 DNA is TGTGCTACCGAACGAAGGACAGGGCGGCTGTTGGATACCTACAATGAGCAGTTCTTC. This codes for CATERRTGRLLDTYNEQFF.

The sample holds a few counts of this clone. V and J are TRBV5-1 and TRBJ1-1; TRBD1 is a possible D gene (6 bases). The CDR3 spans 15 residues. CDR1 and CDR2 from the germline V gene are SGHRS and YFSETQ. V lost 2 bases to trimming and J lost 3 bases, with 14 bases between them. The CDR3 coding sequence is TGCGCCAGCAGCTTCGGGACGACAGGAGACACTGAAGCTTTCTTT. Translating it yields CASSFGTTGDTEAFF.

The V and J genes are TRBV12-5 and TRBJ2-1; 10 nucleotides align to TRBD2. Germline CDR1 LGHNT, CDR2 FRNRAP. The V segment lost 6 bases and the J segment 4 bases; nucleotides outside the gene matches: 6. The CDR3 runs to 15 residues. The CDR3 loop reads CASGSGRVAYNEQFF. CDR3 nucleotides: TGTGCTAGTGGAAGCGGGAGGGTAGCTTACAATGAGCAGTTCTTC.

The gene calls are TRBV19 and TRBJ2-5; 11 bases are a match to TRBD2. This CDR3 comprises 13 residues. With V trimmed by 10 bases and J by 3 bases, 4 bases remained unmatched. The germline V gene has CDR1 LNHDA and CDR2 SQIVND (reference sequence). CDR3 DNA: TGTGCCACCTCTAGCGGGAGGAAAGAGACCCAGTACTTC. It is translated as CATSSGRKETQYF.

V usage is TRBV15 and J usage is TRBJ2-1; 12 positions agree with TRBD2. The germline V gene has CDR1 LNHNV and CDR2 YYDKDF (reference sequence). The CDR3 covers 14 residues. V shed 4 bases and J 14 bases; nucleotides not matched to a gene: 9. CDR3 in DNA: TGTGCCACCAGCACTGAACTAGCGGGAGGCGTGGAGTTCTTC. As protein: CATSTELAGGVEFF.

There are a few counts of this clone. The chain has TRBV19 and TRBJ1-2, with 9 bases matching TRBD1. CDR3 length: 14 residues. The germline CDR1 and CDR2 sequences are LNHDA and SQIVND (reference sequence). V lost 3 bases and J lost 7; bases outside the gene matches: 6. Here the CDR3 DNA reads TGTGCCAGTAGTATGGGACAGGGAATAGTTGGCTACACCTTC. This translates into CASSMGQGIVGYTF.

The CDR3 is CASSVRGREDTIYF. The CDR3 DNA follows: TGCGCCAGCAGCGTTCGGGGAAGGGAGGACACCATATATTTT. This chain links TRBV5-1 with TRBJ1-3; no firm D call. The ends were cut back, 4 bases at V and 8 bases at J, with 16 bases in the middle. Germline CDR1 and CDR2: SGHRS and YFSETQ. The CDR3 spans 14 residues.

CDR3 protein: CASSVTGKGELFF. CDR3 nucleotides: TGTGCCAGCAGCGTGACAGGGAAGGGGGAGCTGTTTTTT. V gene TRBV9 combines with J gene TRBJ2-2, with TRBD1 matching over 7 bases. CDR1 SGDLS and CDR2 YYNGEE come from the germline V gene. V dropped 2 bases and J dropped 8; count of bases not matched to a gene: 3. The length of the CDR3 is 13 residues.

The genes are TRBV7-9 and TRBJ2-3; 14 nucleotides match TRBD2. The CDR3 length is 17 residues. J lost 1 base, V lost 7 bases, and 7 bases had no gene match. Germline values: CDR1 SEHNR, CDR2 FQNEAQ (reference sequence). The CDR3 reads CASTGTSGSGGTDTQYF. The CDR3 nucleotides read TGTGCCAGCACCGGGACTAGCGGGAGTGGGGGCACAGATACGCAGTATTTT.

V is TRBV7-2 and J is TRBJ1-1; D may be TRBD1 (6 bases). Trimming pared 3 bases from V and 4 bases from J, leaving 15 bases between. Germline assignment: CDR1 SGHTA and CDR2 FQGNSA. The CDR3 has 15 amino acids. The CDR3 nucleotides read TGTGCCAGCAGCTTCACACACGGACAGCTCACTGAAGCTTTCTTT. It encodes CASSFTHGQLTEAFF.

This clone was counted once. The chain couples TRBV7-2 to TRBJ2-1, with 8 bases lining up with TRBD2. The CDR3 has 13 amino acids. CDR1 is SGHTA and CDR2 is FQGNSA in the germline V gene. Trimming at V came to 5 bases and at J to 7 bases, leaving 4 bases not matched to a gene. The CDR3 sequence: CASSPGLDNEQFF. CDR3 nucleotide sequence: TGTGCCAGCAGCCCGGGACTAGATAATGAGCAGTTCTTC.

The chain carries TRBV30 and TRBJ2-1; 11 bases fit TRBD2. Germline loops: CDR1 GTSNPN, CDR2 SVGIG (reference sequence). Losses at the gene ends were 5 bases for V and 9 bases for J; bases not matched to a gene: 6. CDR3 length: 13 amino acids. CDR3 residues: CAWQTSGSIEQFF. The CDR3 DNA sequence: TGTGCCTGGCAAACTAGCGGGAGTATTGAGCAGTTCTTC.

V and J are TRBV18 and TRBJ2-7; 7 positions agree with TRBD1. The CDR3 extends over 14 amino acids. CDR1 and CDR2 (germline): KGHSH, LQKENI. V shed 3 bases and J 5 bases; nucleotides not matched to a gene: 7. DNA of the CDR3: TGTGCCAGCTCACCTCAGGACAGGTGGCACGAGCAGTACTTC. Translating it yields CASSPQDRWHEQYF.